What follows are 26 T cell receptor beta chains derived from one specimen sequenced in a study of blood T cells in healthy people across ages. PCR was performed a second time for about 7 to 11 cycles using a sample-barcoded 5' primer and a J-beta primer mix. Each CDR3 protein gets one entry after TCRdb re-called the 5' RACE reads with MiXCR. The sample has 600,000 to 850,000 distinct CDR3 sequences; 20% to 25% are singletons. These data were likewise used in another study, on T cells of mothers and their children.

Sequences were obtained from blood. The receptor source for this set is a boy aged 5-17 years in good health.

This clonotype was recorded a few times. V gene TRBV15 combines with J gene TRBJ1-2; D is ambiguous. V was cut by 4 bases and J by 0 bases, with 6 bases left in between. Germline lookup yields CDR1 LNHNV and CDR2 YYDKDF (reference sequence). This CDR3 has 13 residues. DNA of the CDR3: TGTGCCACCAGCAAGACCCCTAACTATGGCTACACCTTC. This gives the protein CATSKTPNYGYTF.

V is TRBV20-1 and J is TRBJ2-1, with 7 positions matching TRBD2. CDR3 length: 13 residues. The V gene's germline CDR1 is DFQATT and CDR2 SNEGSKA (reference sequence). V shed 4 bases, J shed 3 bases, and the junction held 3 bases outside the gene matches. CDR3 amino acids: CSAKLADYNEQFF. DNA of the CDR3: TGCAGTGCTAAGCTAGCGGACTACAATGAGCAGTTCTTC.

The genes are TRBV28 and TRBJ2-3; 9 positions match TRBD2. Trimming took 3 bases from V and 1 from J; bases not matched to a gene: 2. The germline CDR1 and CDR2 sequences are MDHEN and SYDVKM. CDR3 length: 15 amino acids. The CDR3 sequence: CASSFSSGGTDTQYF. The CDR3 coding sequence is TGTGCCAGCAGTTTCTCTAGCGGGGGCACAGATACGCAGTATTTT.

As DNA, the CDR3 is TGTGCCAGCAGCCCGAACTCCCCGGGACGCAAAGGGCAGCCCCAGCATTTT. Amino acid sequence: CASSPNSPGRKGQPQHF. V usage is TRBV13 and J usage is TRBJ1-5; a possible D gene is TRBD1 (5 bases). The V end was cut by 5 bases, the J end by 7 bases, with 24 bases between. The CDR3 runs to 17 residues. Germline V gene lookup returns CDR1 PRHDT and CDR2 FYEKMQ (reference sequence).

This clonotype was seen more than once but under ten times. J is TRBJ2-5 and V is TRBV20-1; TRBD1 aligns across 8 bases. The V gene end was trimmed by 6 bases and the J gene end by 5 bases; junction bases not matched to a gene: 11. CDR3 length: 14 amino acids. Germline CDR1 DFQATT, CDR2 SNEGSKA (reference sequence). CDR3 in DNA: TGCAGTGCCATTGACCGGGACAGGAGGGAGACCCAGTACTTC. Translated: CSAIDRDRRETQYF.

This clonotype was seen more than once but under ten times. The rearrangement uses TRBV7-2 and TRBJ1-6; D not certain. V lost 2 bases and J lost 6, with 11 bases in between. The CDR3 length is 15 residues. From germline, CDR1 is SGHTA and CDR2 FQGNSA. The CDR3 reads CASSLLSAGNSPLHF. The CDR3 region has the DNA TGTGCCAGCAGCTTATTGTCTGCTGGTAATTCACCCCTCCACTTT.

This clonotype was picked up a small number of times. J is TRBJ2-5 and V is TRBV7-2; no clear D gene. This CDR3 is 14 amino acids long. V lost 3 bases and J 4 bases, leaving 12 bases between the germline ends. CDR1 and CDR2 from the germline V gene are SGHTA and FQGNSA. The CDR3 DNA reads as TGTGCCAGCAGCTTGCCCCAGTCGGGAGAGACCCAGTACTTC. Translating it yields CASSLPQSGETQYF.

The chain carries TRBV2 and TRBJ2-1, with 12 bases matching TRBD2. TRBJ2-5 explains the end of the DNA better; the J call may be wrong. Germline V CDR1 and CDR2: SNHLY, FYNNEI. CDR3 length equals 15 residues. CDR3 sequence: CASSETSGGLETQYF. CDR3 sequence (DNA): TGTGCCAGCAGTGAGACTAGCGGGGGTCTAGAGACCCAGTACTTC.

The CDR3 DNA reads TGTGCCAGCAGTTTACCCTCTTCCGGACTAGCGGGGGATAAGGGCTCCTACAATGAGCAGTTCTTC. Protein sequence: CASSLPSSGLAGDKGSYNEQFF. The chain carries TRBV28 and TRBJ2-1, with 13 nucleotides matching TRBD2. V lost 2 bases, J lost 0 bases, and 16 bases stayed unmatched. This CDR3 spans 22 amino acids. CDR1 and CDR2 (germline): MDHEN, SYDVKM. The full variable domain, in which reference TRBV28 and TRBJ2-1 provide the parts outside the CDR3, is DVKVTQSSRYLVKRTGEKVFLECVQDMDHENMFWYRQDPGLGLRLIYFSYDVKMKEKGDIPEGYSVSREKKERFSLILESASTNQTSMYLCASSLPSSGLAGDKGSYNEQFFGPGTRLTVL.

The chain has TRBV29-1 and TRBJ2-1, with 10 bases lining up with TRBD1. Per germline, CDR1 SQVTM and CDR2 ANQGSEA. V was clipped by 1 base and J by 5 bases; unmatched bases: 14. CDR3 length: 18 amino acids. This CDR3 is CSVEGVRGGTGENNEQFF. The DNA for the CDR3 is TGCAGCGTTGAAGGTGTTAGGGGGGGGACAGGGGAAAACAATGAGCAGTTCTTC.

The V call is TRBV7-9, the J call TRBJ2-5; the match to TRBD1 covers 9 bases. The V gene's germline CDR1 is SEHNR and CDR2 FQNEAQ (reference sequence). The CDR3 is 14 amino acids. J gave up 3 bases and V 5 bases, and 4 bases lay outside the gene matches. The CDR3: CASSQRTGEETQYF. CDR3 DNA: TGTGCCAGCAGCCAAAGGACAGGGGAAGAGACCCAGTACTTC.

The rearrangement joins TRBV7-9 to TRBJ2-5; weak D call: TRBD1 (5 bases). The CDR3 has 16 amino acids. Germline V gene sequence: CDR1 SEHNR, CDR2 FQNEAQ (reference sequence). The V end was cut by 1 base, the J end by 7 bases, with 19 bases between. In DNA, the CDR3 is TGTGCCAGCAGCTTAGATCTTACAGGCCGGGCTAGGACCCAGTACTTC. This codes for CASSLDLTGRARTQYF.

This rearrangement joins TRBV24-1 to TRBJ1-1; D is possibly TRBD1 (6 bases). The CDR3 loop spans 13 amino acids. Germline V gene sequence: CDR1 KGHDR, CDR2 SFDVKD. V was clipped by 8 bases and J by 10 bases, with 19 bases between them. CDR3 in DNA: TGTGCCACCACGGACAGACCCTGGTTCGGAGCTTTCTTT. Translating it yields CATTDRPWFGAFF.

The rearrangement joins TRBV21-1 to TRBJ2-7; whether TRBD2, the table's D call, matches the DNA was not checked. TRBV21-1 is deemed a pseudogene. The CDR3 runs to 13 residues. CDR3 residues: CASRALLRDEQYF. The CDR3 DNA is TGTGCCAGCCGGGCCCTTCTTCGGGACGAGCAGTACTTC.

The chain couples TRBV3-1 to TRBJ1-5; D is ambiguous. The ends were cut back, 1 base at V and 6 bases at J, with 7 bases in the middle. The CDR3 has 13 amino acids. Germline V gene sequence: CDR1 LGHDT, CDR2 YNNKEL (reference sequence). For the CDR3, the DNA is TGTGCCAGCAGCCAAGCGGGGAGTCAGCCCCAGCATTTT. Protein: CASSQAGSQPQHF.

This clonotype has ten or more counts. The genes are TRBV12-3 or TRBV12-4 and TRBJ2-3; 8 positions agree with TRBD2. The CDR3 extends over 17 amino acids. J was trimmed by 0 bases and V by 5 bases; bases with no gene match: 10. The CDR3 DNA follows: TGTGCCAGCAGTCCCTATTATAGCGGGACCAGCACAGATACGCAGTATTTT. Amino acid sequence: CASSPYYSGTSTDTQYF.

About this clonotype itself: A junction end diverges from the germline sequence, so it may reflect a read error. This chain uses TRBV7-7 with TRBJ1-3; 10 bases align to TRBD1. This CDR3 is built from 16 residues. CDR1 is SSHAT and CDR2 is FNYEAQ in the germline V gene (reference sequence). The CDR3 nucleotides are TGTGCTAGCAGCTACCGGGACAGGGGAAATGGAAACACCATATATTTT. Its translation: CASSYRDRGNGNTIYF.

This clonotype has a handful of counts. The chain uses TRBV11-1 and TRBJ2-1, with TRBD2 matching over 9 bases. This CDR3 comprises 23 residues. Germline V gene data show CDR1 as SGHAT and CDR2 as FQDESV (reference sequence). V shed 3 bases, J shed 0 bases, and the junction held 24 bases outside the gene matches. The CDR3 loop reads CASSFSHQSNTGTSWSSYNEQFF. CDR3 bases: TGTGCCAGCAGCTTTTCTCACCAGAGCAACACCGGGACTAGCTGGAGCTCCTACAATGAGCAGTTCTTC.

This clonotype has a handful of counts. The rearrangement joins TRBV5-1 to TRBJ2-4, with D possibly matching TRBD1 (5 bases). Germline assignment: CDR1 SGHRS and CDR2 YFSETQ. This CDR3 contains 14 residues. V gave up 0 bases and J gave up 6 bases, with 10 bases separating them. CDR3 coding DNA: TGCGCCAGCAGCTTGGGACAGCTAAGAAACATTCAGTACTTC. Translating it yields CASSLGQLRNIQYF. The full variable domain, rest sourced from reference TRBV5-1 and TRBJ2-4, is KAGVTQTPRYLIKTRGQQVTLSCSPISGHRSVSWYQQTPGQGLQFLFEYFSETQRNKGNFPGRFSGRQFSNSRSEMNVSTLELGDSALYLCASSLGQLRNIQYFGAGTRLSVL.

The chain joins TRBV10-3 to TRBJ2-3; tentatively, D is TRBD1 (6 bases). CDR1 is ENHRY and CDR2 is SYGVKD in the germline V gene. This CDR3 spans 12 amino acids. V shed 2 bases and J shed 6 bases, with 6 bases lying between them. The CDR3 nucleotides read TGTGCCATCAGTGAGGACAGGGATACGCAGTATTTT. The encoded protein is CAISEDRDTQYF.

The rearrangement uses TRBV6-5 and TRBJ2-5; tentative D call: TRBD1 (6 bases). The CDR3 contains 14 residues. The germline gives CDR1 MNHEY, CDR2 SVGAGI. The V and J ends lost 6 bases and 2 bases respectively, with 13 bases between them. The CDR3 protein is CASRAGQPQETQYF. The DNA for the CDR3 is TGTGCCAGCAGAGCCGGACAGCCTCAAGAGACCCAGTACTTC.

This chain uses TRBV6-5 with TRBJ1-2; TRBD1 is a possible D gene (5 bases). V was shortened by 6 bases and J by 5 bases, with 16 bases between the two germline ends. This CDR3 region has 14 residues. From germline, CDR1 is MNHEY and CDR2 SVGAGI. This CDR3 reads CASRAQGLSYGYTF. CDR3 bases: TGTGCCAGCAGAGCTCAGGGCCTGAGTTATGGCTACACCTTC.

In its sample, this clonotype was seen a few times. The chain couples TRBV29-1 to TRBJ1-3; no clear D gene. The germline CDR1 and CDR2 sequences are SQVTM and ANQGSEA. The CDR3 consists of 15 residues. V lost 4 bases, J lost 4 bases, and 17 bases lay in between. This chain's CDR3 is CSVGIWTAEGNTIYF. For the CDR3, the DNA is TGCAGCGTTGGGATATGGACCGCCGAAGGAAACACCATATATTTT.

The V and J genes are TRBV20-1 and TRBJ2-5; 11 nucleotides match TRBD2. From germline, CDR1 is DFQATT and CDR2 SNEGSKA (reference sequence). There are 18 residues in the CDR3. V gave up 0 bases and J gave up 4 bases; unmatched junction bases: 13. The CDR3 is CSARDPGLAGGNVETQYF. As DNA, the CDR3 is TGCAGTGCTAGAGATCCCGGGTTAGCGGGGGGGAATGTAGAGACCCAGTACTTC.

This clonotype appeared a few times. The gene calls are TRBV12-3 or TRBV12-4 and TRBJ2-3; D perhaps matches TRBD1 (5 bases). CDR3 size: 12 residues. V was clipped by 5 bases and J by 6 bases, with 9 bases between them. The CDR3 is CASSEQGDTQYF. CDR3 nucleotides: TGTGCCAGCAGTGAGCAGGGTGATACGCAGTATTTT.

This sequence joins TRBV7-2 and TRBJ1-1; 10 positions match TRBD1. The CDR3 loop spans 15 amino acids. V shed 5 bases, J shed 5 bases, and the junction held 8 bases outside the gene matches. Germline V gene lookup returns CDR1 SGHTA and CDR2 FQGNSA. The CDR3 nucleotides are TGTGCCAGCAGCGCTTGGACAGGGGGGGAAACTGAAGCTTTCTTT. Protein sequence: CASSAWTGGETEAFF.